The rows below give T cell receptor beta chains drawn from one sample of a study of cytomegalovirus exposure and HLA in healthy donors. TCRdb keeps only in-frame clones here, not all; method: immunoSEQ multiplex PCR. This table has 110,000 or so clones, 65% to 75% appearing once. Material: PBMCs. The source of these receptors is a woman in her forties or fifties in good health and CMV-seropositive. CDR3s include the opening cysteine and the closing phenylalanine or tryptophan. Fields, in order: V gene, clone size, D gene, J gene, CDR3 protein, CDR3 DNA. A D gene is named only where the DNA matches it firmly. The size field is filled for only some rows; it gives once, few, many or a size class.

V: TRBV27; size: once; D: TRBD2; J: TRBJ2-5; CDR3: CASSPKLPGGIEETQYF; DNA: TGTGCCAGCAGTCCCAAACTTCCGGGGGGGATCGAAGAGACCCAGTACTTC
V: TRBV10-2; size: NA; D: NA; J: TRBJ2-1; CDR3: CASSAATINNEQFF; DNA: TGCGCCAGCAGCGCCGCGACTATTAACAATGAGCAGTTCTTC
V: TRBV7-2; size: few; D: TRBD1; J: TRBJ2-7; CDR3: CASSTDRGRQYEQYF; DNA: TGTGCCAGCAGCACCGACAGGGGGCGTCAGTACGAGCAGTACTTC
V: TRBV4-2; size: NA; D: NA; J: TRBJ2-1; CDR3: CASSQDVPDEQFF; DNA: TGTGCCAGCAGCCAAGATGTCCCGGATGAGCAGTTCTTC
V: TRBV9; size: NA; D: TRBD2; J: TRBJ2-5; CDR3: CASSVGGGETQYF; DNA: TGTGCCAGCAGCGTAGGGGGAGGGGAGACCCAGTACTTC
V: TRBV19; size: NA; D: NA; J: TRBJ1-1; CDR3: CASSIVRQPNTEAFF; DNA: TGTGCCAGTAGTATAGTTAGACAGCCTAACACTGAAGCTTTCTTT
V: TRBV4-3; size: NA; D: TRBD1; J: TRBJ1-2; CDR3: CASSQDKFAGGLYGYTF; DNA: TGCGCCAGCAGCCAAGATAAGTTCGCAGGGGGCTTGTATGGCTACACCTTC
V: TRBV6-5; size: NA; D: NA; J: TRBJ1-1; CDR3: CASILTFQGNTEAFF; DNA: TGTGCCAGCATCTTAACCTTCCAGGGGAACACTGAAGCTTTCTTT
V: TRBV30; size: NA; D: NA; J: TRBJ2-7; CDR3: CAWFNPGETYEQYF; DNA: TGTGCCTGGTTCAACCCGGGGGAAACCTACGAGCAGTACTTC
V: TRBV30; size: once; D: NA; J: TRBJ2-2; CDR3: CAWTLGPHRSGELFF; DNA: TGTGCCTGGACCCTGGGGCCCCATAGGTCCGGGGAGCTGTTTTTT
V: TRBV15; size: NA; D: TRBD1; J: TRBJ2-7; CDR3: CATSSKGRGYEQYF; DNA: TGTGCCACCAGCTCGAAAGGCAGGGGGTACGAGCAGTACTTC
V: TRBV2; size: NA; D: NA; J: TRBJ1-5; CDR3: CASSVSRGGQPQHF; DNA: TGTGCCAGCAGCGTATCCAGGGGTGGGCAGCCCCAGCATTTT
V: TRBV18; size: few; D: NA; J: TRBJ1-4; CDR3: CASSREAVKEKLFF; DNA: TGTGCCAGCTCACGCGAGGCTGTGAAAGAAAAACTGTTTTTT
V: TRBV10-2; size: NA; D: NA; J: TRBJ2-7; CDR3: CASSEYSLSSYEQYF; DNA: TGCGCCAGCAGTGAGTACAGTCTTAGCTCCTACGAGCAGTACTTC
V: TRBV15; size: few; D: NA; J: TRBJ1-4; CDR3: CATSRNYGDNEKLFF; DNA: TGTGCCACCAGCAGAAACTACGGAGACAATGAAAAACTGTTTTTT
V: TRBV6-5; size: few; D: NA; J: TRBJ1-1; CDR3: CASIKTSGGDFGAFF; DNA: TGTGCCAGCATCAAAACGTCCGGGGGGGACTTTGGAGCTTTCTTT
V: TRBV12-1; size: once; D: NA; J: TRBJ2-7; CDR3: CASSPGTYEQYF; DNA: TGTGCCAGCAGCCCCGGGACCTACGAGCAGTACTTC
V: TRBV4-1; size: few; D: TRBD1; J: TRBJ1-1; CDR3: CASSQLGQGAEAFF; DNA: TGCGCCAGCAGCCAGCTTGGACAGGGGGCTGAAGCTTTCTTT
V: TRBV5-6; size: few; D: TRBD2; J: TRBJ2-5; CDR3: CASSRRLAGEETQYF; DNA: TGTGCCAGCAGCCGTCGACTAGCGGGAGAGGAGACCCAGTACTTC
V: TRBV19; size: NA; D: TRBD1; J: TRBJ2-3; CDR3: CASNRDRYTDTQYF; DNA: TGTGCCAGTAACCGGGACAGATACACAGATACGCAGTATTTT
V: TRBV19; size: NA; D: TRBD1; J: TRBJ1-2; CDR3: CASSMNWGQDNYGYTF; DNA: TGTGCCAGTAGTATGAACTGGGGACAGGATAACTATGGCTACACCTTC
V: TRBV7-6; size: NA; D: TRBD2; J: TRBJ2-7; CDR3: CASSLGLAGGEQYF; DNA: TGTGCCAGCAGCTTAGGCCTAGCGGGAGGCGAGCAGTACTTC
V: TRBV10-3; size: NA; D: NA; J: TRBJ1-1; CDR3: CAISESGHLSLVAEAFF; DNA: TGTGCCATCAGTGAATCGGGACACCTCTCTTTAGTCGCTGAAGCTTTCTTT
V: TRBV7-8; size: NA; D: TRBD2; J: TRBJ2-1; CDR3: CASSLELAAYNEQFF; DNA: TGTGCCAGCAGCTTAGAACTAGCGGCCTACAATGAGCAGTTCTTC
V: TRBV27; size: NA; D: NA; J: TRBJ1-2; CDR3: CASSLSRGTYGYTF; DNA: TGTGCCAGCAGTTTATCTCGGGGGACCTATGGCTACACCTTC
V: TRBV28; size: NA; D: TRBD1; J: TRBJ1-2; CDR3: CASSFSARGRLGYTF; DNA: TGTGCCAGCAGTTTTTCAGCCAGGGGGCGCCTGGGCTACACCTTC
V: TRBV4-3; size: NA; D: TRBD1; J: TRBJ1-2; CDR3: CASSRRGQDFGHGYTF; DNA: TGCGCCAGCAGCCGCAGAGGACAGGACTTCGGTCATGGCTACACCTTC
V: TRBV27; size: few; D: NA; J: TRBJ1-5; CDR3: CASSHHRGELGNQPQHF; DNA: TGTGCCAGCAGTCACCACCGTGGGGAGCTTGGCAATCAGCCCCAGCATTTT
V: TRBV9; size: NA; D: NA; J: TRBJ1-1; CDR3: CASSVATGNTEAFF; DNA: TGTGCCAGCAGCGTAGCGACAGGGAACACTGAAGCTTTCTTT
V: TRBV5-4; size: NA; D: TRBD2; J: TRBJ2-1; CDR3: CASSLEAGSYNEQFF; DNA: TGTGCCAGCAGCTTGGAAGCGGGGTCTTACAATGAGCAGTTCTTC
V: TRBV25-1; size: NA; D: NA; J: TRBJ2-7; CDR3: CASSDGVGEQYF; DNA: TGTGCCAGCAGTGACGGGGTCGGCGAGCAGTACTTC
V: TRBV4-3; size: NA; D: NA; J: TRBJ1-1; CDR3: CASSQEFQRRGGAFF; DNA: TGCGCCAGCAGCCAAGAGTTTCAGCGAAGGGGGGGAGCTTTCTTT
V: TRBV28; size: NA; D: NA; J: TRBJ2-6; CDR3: CASRSSGNSGANVLTF; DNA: TGTGCCAGCAGAAGTAGCGGCAACTCTGGGGCCAACGTCCTGACTTTC
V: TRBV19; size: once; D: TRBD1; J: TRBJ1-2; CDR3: CASSPTSTGESGYTF; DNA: TGTGCCAGTAGTCCTACCTCGACAGGGGAAAGTGGCTACACCTTC
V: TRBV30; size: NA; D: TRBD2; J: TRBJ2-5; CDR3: CAWKEAGGQETQYF; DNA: TGTGCCTGGAAAGAAGCGGGGGGCCAAGAGACCCAGTACTTC
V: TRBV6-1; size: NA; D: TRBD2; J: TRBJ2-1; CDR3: CASSGPGTSWNEQFF; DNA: TGTGCCAGCAGTGGGCCCGGGACTAGCTGGAATGAGCAGTTCTTC
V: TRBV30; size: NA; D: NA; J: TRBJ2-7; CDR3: CAWSSQRWGLGNEQYF; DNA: TGTGCCTGGAGTTCCCAACGGTGGGGGCTAGGAAACGAGCAGTACTTC
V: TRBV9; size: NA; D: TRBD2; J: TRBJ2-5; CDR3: CASSHRLAGETQYF; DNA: TGTGCCAGCAGCCATCGACTAGCGGGGGAGACCCAGTACTTC
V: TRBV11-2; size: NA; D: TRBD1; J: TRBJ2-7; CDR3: CASSFPMTGGDLKEQYF; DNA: TGTGCCAGCAGCTTTCCGATGACAGGGGGAGACTTAAAGGAGCAGTACTTC
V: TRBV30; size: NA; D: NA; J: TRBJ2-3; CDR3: CAWSVLYSSTDTQYF; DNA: TGTGCCTGGAGTGTACTGTACTCTAGCACAGATACGCAGTATTTT
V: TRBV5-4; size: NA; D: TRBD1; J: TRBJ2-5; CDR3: CASNSQQGEETQYF; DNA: TGTGCCAGCAACTCCCAACAGGGGGAAGAGACCCAGTACTTC
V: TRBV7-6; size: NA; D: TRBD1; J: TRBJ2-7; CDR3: CASSFGQGGEQYF; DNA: TGTGCCAGCAGCTTCGGACAGGGAGGCGAGCAGTACTTC
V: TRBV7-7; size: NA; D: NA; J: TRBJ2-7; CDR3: CASSPGDEQYF; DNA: TGTGCCAGCAGCCCGGGGGACGAGCAGTACTTC
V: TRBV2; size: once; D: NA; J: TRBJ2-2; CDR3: CASSEGSGPGELFF; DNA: TGTGCCAGCAGTGAAGGGTCGGGTCCCGGGGAGCTGTTTTTT
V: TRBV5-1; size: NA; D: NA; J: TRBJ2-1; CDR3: CASSLEGGRSSYNEQFF; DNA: TGCGCCAGCAGCTTGGAAGGGGGAAGGAGCTCCTACAATGAGCAGTTCTTC
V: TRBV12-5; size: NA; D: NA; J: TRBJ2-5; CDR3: CASGLREKETQYF; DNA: TGTGCTAGTGGCCTACGGGAAAAAGAGACCCAGTACTTC
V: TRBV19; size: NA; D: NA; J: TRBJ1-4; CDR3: CASSISPLGQGKLFF; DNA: TGTGCCAGTAGTATATCCCCTTTGGGGCAGGGAAAACTGTTTTTT
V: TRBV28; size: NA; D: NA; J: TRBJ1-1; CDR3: CATLSRGFSSLDTEAFF; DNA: TGTGCCACCCTAAGCAGGGGCTTTAGCTCGCTGGACACTGAAGCTTTCTTT
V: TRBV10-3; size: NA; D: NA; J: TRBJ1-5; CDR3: CAISEARDQPQHF; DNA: TGTGCCATCAGTGAGGCCCGCGATCAGCCCCAGCATTTT
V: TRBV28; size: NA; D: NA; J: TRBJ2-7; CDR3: CASSFQGRGSYEQYF; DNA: TGTGCCAGCAGTTTTCAGGGCCGTGGGTCCTACGAGCAGTACTTC
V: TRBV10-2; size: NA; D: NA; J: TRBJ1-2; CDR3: CASSEREGDYGYTF; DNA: TGCGCCAGCAGTGAGCGGGAGGGAGACTATGGCTACACCTTC